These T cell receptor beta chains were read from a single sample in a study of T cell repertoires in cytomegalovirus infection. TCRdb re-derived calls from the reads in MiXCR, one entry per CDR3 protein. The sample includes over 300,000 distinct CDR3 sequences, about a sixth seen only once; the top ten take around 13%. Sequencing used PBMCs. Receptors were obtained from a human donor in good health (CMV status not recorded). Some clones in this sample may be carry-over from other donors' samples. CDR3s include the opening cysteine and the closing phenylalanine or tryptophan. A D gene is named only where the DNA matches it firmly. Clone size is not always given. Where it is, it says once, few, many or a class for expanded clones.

CDR3nt: TGTGCCAGCAGCCTCAGCCCCCGGCCCCAGCATTTT
CDR3aa: CASSLSPRPQHF
abundance: NA
len: 12
d_gene: NA
v_gene: TRBV28
j_gene: TRBJ1-5

CDR3nt: TGTGCCAGCAGTGACGGGGACGGTCTGAGGCCCCTCCACTTT
CDR3aa: CASSDGDGLRPLHF
abundance: NA
len: 14
d_gene: NA
v_gene: TRBV6-6
j_gene: TRBJ1-6

CDR3nt: TGTGCCAGCAGCGCGCAACAGGACTATGGCTACACCTTC
CDR3aa: CASSAQQDYGYTF
abundance: many
len: 13
d_gene: NA
v_gene: TRBV7-2
j_gene: TRBJ1-2

CDR3nt: TGTGCCAGCAGTTACTCGAAGGGAGGGTGCACCGGGGAGCTGTTTTTT
CDR3aa: CASSYSKGGCTGELFF
abundance: NA
len: 16
d_gene: TRBD2
v_gene: TRBV6-8
j_gene: TRBJ2-2

CDR3nt: TGTGCCAGGACCCGAAACAGGGAAGGAATGAATGAGCAGTTCTTC
CDR3aa: CARTRNREGMNEQFF
abundance: NA
len: 15
d_gene: NA
v_gene: TRBV28
j_gene: TRBJ2-1

CDR3nt: TGTGCCAGCAGTTTCACGGACAATCAGCCCCAGCATTTT
CDR3aa: CASSFTDNQPQHF
abundance: NA
len: 13
d_gene: NA
v_gene: TRBV12-3/TRBV12-4
j_gene: TRBJ1-5

CDR3nt: TGTGCCAGCTCACCACCGAGGGGCCCGGCCACACATCAGCCCCAGCATTTT
CDR3aa: CASSPPRGPATHQPQHF
abundance: NA
len: 17
d_gene: NA
v_gene: TRBV18
j_gene: TRBJ1-5

CDR3nt: TGTGCGACTGGGGGGAGCACAGATACGCAGTATTTT
CDR3aa: CATGGSTDTQYF
abundance: few
len: 12
d_gene: NA
v_gene: TRBV6-5
j_gene: TRBJ2-3

CDR3nt: TGTGCCAGCAGCACCGACCTTTATGAAGGCTACACCTTC
CDR3aa: CASSTDLYEGYTF
abundance: many
len: 13
d_gene: NA
v_gene: TRBV7-8
j_gene: TRBJ1-2

CDR3nt: TGCAGTGCTAGAAGGGGGGGGAGTTACAATGAGCAGTTCTTC
CDR3aa: CSARRGGSYNEQFF
abundance: NA
len: 14
d_gene: NA
v_gene: TRBV20-1
j_gene: TRBJ2-1

CDR3nt: TGCAGTGCTAGAGAATACGCAGATACGCAGTATTTT
CDR3aa: CSAREYADTQYF
abundance: few
len: 12
d_gene: NA
v_gene: TRBV20-1
j_gene: TRBJ2-3

CDR3nt: TGTGCCAGCAGTGACCAGGGTGCCGTCTACAATGAGCAGTTCTTC
CDR3aa: CASSDQGAVYNEQFF
abundance: NA
len: 15
d_gene: NA
v_gene: TRBV6-4
j_gene: TRBJ2-1

CDR3nt: TGTGCCAGCAATTCGGGTAGTCAGCCCCAGCATTTT
CDR3aa: CASNSGSQPQHF
abundance: many
len: 12
d_gene: NA
v_gene: TRBV28
j_gene: TRBJ1-5

CDR3nt: TGTGCCACCCAGGCAGGGTTGGGAACTGAAGCTTTCTTT
CDR3aa: CATQAGLGTEAFF
abundance: NA
len: 13
d_gene: NA
v_gene: TRBV24-1
j_gene: TRBJ1-1

CDR3nt: TGTGCCAGCAGACCCCCTGGGCGACAGGTCCTGGGCTACACCTTC
CDR3aa: CASRPPGRQVLGYTF
abundance: NA
len: 15
d_gene: NA
v_gene: TRBV2
j_gene: TRBJ1-2

CDR3nt: TGTGCCAGCAGCTTAACATCCCTGACCTACGAGCAGTACTTC
CDR3aa: CASSLTSLTYEQYF
abundance: many
len: 14
d_gene: NA
v_gene: TRBV7-2
j_gene: TRBJ2-7

CDR3nt: TGTGCCAGCAGCTCCCTATCCCGAAGGACAGGGGCTATCTACGAGCAGTACTTC
CDR3aa: CASSSLSRRTGAIYEQYF
abundance: NA
len: 18
d_gene: TRBD1
v_gene: TRBV11-2
j_gene: TRBJ2-7

CDR3nt: TGTGCCAGCAGTCTCCGGACTCCGGGACTAGCGGGGGGGCTGAAGACCCAGTACTTC
CDR3aa: CASSLRTPGLAGGLKTQYF
abundance: NA
len: 19
d_gene: TRBD2
v_gene: TRBV28
j_gene: TRBJ2-5

CDR3nt: TGTGCCAGCAGTTTGCGCGACACGACCGCCTATGGCTACACCTTC
CDR3aa: CASSLRDTTAYGYTF
abundance: many
len: 15
d_gene: NA
v_gene: TRBV12-3/TRBV12-4
j_gene: TRBJ1-2

CDR3nt: TGTGCCAGCAGCCTGGGACGTAATGCCTATGGCTACACCTTC
CDR3aa: CASSLGRNAYGYTF
abundance: NA
len: 14
d_gene: NA
v_gene: TRBV7-2
j_gene: TRBJ1-2